This T cell receptor beta chain was recorded in a study of regulatory T cells in long-lasting Graves disease. Arm-PCR with iRepertoire HTBI primers amplified the CDR3 regions for these TCR beta libraries. Authors' processing steps: Some 57 TRBV and approximately 13 TRBJ segments were identified across samples. TCRdb itself ran the multiplex PCR reads through MiXCR, one entry per CDR3 protein. V and J calls and clone size were set by TCRdb, not the authors. The table includes about 350,000 distinct CDR3 sequences, roughly 15% detected once. Only a few counts were recorded for this clonotype. As for time point: newly diagnosed GD, antithyroid drugs for less than 3 months. Making the TCR library involved RNA that had been extracted from PBMCs. Deletions cut 0 bases from V and 9 bases from J, with 14 bases between. Per germline, CDR1 SGHNT and CDR2 YYREEE (reference sequence). This CDR3 has 14 amino acids.

These data were likewise used in another study, on T cells in Graves' hyperthyroidism and ophthalmopathy. This second report adds: Model-based prediction identified ophthalmopathy a median 6.5 months prior to its onset.

This TCR was recovered from a woman between 18 and 30 years old with Graves disease. The genes are TRBV5-4 and TRBJ2-3, with D perhaps matching TRBD2 (6 bases). This material consisted of peripheral blood mononuclear cells (PBMCs), taken at new diagnosis, from a patient treated with antithyroid drugs. CDR3 nucleotide sequence: TGTGCCAGCAGCTTGGGTCCTCTCGGGAGCACGCAGTATTTT. As protein: CASSLGPLGSTQYF.